The 13 T cell receptor beta chains below all came from one sample that was sequenced in a study of blood T cells in healthy people across ages. It was with a sample-barcoded 5' primer and a J-beta primer mix that a second PCR of roughly 7 to 12 cycles was run. Using its own MiXCR run on the 5' RACE reads, TCRdb lists one record per CDR3 protein. This table has about 1.8 million distinct CDR3 sequences, around half appearing once. The source material was blood. Source of these receptors: a woman in her 40s in good health.

At least ten counts were recorded for this clonotype. The rearrangement uses TRBV7-2 and TRBJ2-5; the D call may be TRBD1 or TRBD2 (5 bases each). The CDR3 extends over 15 amino acids. Per germline, CDR1 SGHTA and CDR2 FQGNSA. V shed 1 base and J shed 4 bases, with 13 bases lying between them. The CDR3 bases are TGTGCCAGCAGCTTAGTGGCTCGTGGGGGAGAGACCCAGTACTTC. Protein product: CASSLVARGGETQYF.

Details on this clonotype: This clone may be a read error of a much larger clone one base away. The chain combines TRBV29-1 with TRBJ1-1; 7 bases are shared with TRBD1. Germline V CDR1 and CDR2: SQVTM, ANQGSEA. V was pared by 5 bases and J by 4 bases, with 10 bases of the junction left unmatched. The CDR3 spans 14 residues. CDR3 sequence reads: CSVRSGTASTEAFF. The DNA for the CDR3 is TGCAGCGTTAGGTCCGGGACAGCGAGCACTGAAGCTTTCTTT.

This chain links TRBV27 with TRBJ2-5, with 8 bases fitting TRBD2. Trimming took 5 bases from V and 4 from J; bases not matched to a gene: 9. From germline, CDR1 is MNHEY and CDR2 SMNVEV (reference sequence). The CDR3 consists of 15 residues. The CDR3 reads CASSPIRGGVETQYF. The CDR3 coding sequence is TGTGCCAGCAGTCCGATCCGGGGGGGGGTAGAGACCCAGTACTTC.

The chain couples TRBV10-3 to TRBJ2-6; TRBD1 might be the D (6 bases). CDR1 is ENHRY and CDR2 is SYGVKD in the germline V gene. The CDR3 runs 18 residues. The V end was cut by 3 bases, the J end by 0 bases, with 15 bases between. The CDR3 nucleotides read TGTGCCATCAGTGACCCCCGAGACAGGAGCTCTGGGGCCAACGTCCTGACTTTC. Its protein is CAISDPRDRSSGANVLTF.

This clonotype was seen a few times. The chain combines TRBV7-3 with TRBJ2-1, with D possibly TRBD2 on 6 matching bases. Trimming shortened V by 6 bases and J by 6 bases, and 15 bases separated the two germline ends. This CDR3 is 14 amino acids long. CDR1 SGHTA and CDR2 FQGTGA come from the germline V gene. CDR3 in DNA: TGTGCCAGCAGTTGGAGGGGTGGCTTCAATGAGCAGTTCTTC. This translates into CASSWRGGFNEQFF.

V usage is TRBV7-9 and J usage is TRBJ2-7, with D unresolved. Near its end, the DNA agrees better with TRBJ2-5, so the J call may be wrong. CDR3 length equals 14 residues. The germline CDR1 and CDR2 sequences are SEHNR and FQNEAQ (reference sequence). CDR3: CASRVDRLRETQYF. As DNA, the CDR3 is TGTGCCAGCAGAGTTGATCGACTGCGAGAGACCCAGTACTTC.

The chain carries TRBV15 and TRBJ1-4, with TRBD1 as a possible D gene (5 bases). The CDR3 has 16 amino acids. CDR1 is LNHNV and CDR2 is YYDKDF in the germline V gene (reference sequence). Trimming removed 2 bases at V and 0 bases at J, with 10 bases between. The CDR3 reads CATSRSTESTNEKLFF. The CDR3 nucleotides are TGTGCCACCAGCAGATCGACAGAGTCAACTAATGAAAAACTGTTTTTT. Based on the CDR3 plus reference TRBV15 and TRBJ1-4, the full variable domain is DAMVIQNPRYQVTQFGKPVTLSCSQTLNHNVMYWYQQKSSQAPKLLFHYYDKDFNNEADTPDNFQSRRPNTSFCFLDIRSPGLGDTAMYLCATSRSTESTNEKLFFGSGTQLSVL.

CDR3 sequence: CASSSLGTAQETQYF. CDR3 sequence (DNA): TGTGCCAGCAGCTCACTAGGGACAGCTCAAGAGACCCAGTACTTC. The chain has TRBV7-2 and TRBJ2-5, with 7 bases matching TRBD1. CDR3 length equals 15 residues. With 4 bases clipped from V and 2 bases from J, the junction kept 7 bases outside the gene matches. Germline lookup yields CDR1 SGHTA and CDR2 FQGNSA. The entire variable domain, with the rest obtained from reference TRBV7-2 and TRBJ2-5, is as follows: GAGVSQSPSNKVTEKGKDVELRCDPISGHTALYWYRQSLGQGLEFLIYFQGNSAPDKSGLPSDRFSAERTGGSVSTLTIQRTQQEDSAVYLCASSSLGTAQETQYFGPGTRLLVL.

This clonotype is a singleton in its sample. J is TRBJ1-2 and V is TRBV7-9; the D gene is possibly TRBD1 (5 bases). Trimming stripped 9 bases from V and 5 bases from J, with 16 bases between. Germline CDR1 SEHNR, CDR2 FQNEAQ (reference sequence). The CDR3 length is 13 residues. This chain's CDR3 is CASEGRGAYGYTF. The CDR3 DNA follows: TGTGCCAGTGAGGGTAGGGGTGCGTATGGCTACACCTTC.

In its sample, this clonotype was seen a few times. This rearrangement joins TRBV7-8 to TRBJ2-7; D possibly corresponds to TRBD2 (6 bases). The length of the CDR3 is 13 residues. The germline gives CDR1 SGHVS, CDR2 FQNEAQ. Trimming took off 1 base at V and 7 bases at J, with 11 bases between the two ends. Here the CDR3 DNA reads TGTGCCAGCAGCTTAGGATACGGGAGTGAGCAGTACTTC. Its translation: CASSLGYGSEQYF.

V is TRBV4-2 and J is TRBJ1-1; no clear D. The CDR3 has 14 amino acids. Germline assignment: CDR1 LGHNA and CDR2 YNFKEQ. The V and J ends lost 0 bases and 5 bases respectively, with 10 bases between them. The CDR3 DNA is TGTGCCAGCAGCCAAGAGGGGAAGGTGACTGAAGCTTTCTTT. Translating it yields CASSQEGKVTEAFF.

The gene calls are TRBV6-2 or TRBV6-3 and TRBJ1-2; tentative D call: TRBD1 (6 bases). The CDR3 runs 13 residues. The V gene lost 7 bases and the J gene lost 6 bases, with 15 bases spanning the gap. Germline assignment: CDR1 MNHEY and CDR2 SVGEGT. The CDR3 nucleotides read TGTGCCAGCAACCTACAGGGCTTGAATGGCTACACCTTC. Residues: CASNLQGLNGYTF.

Only a few counts were recorded for this clonotype. The rearrangement joins TRBV6-6 to TRBJ2-1, with unresolved D. This CDR3 spans 12 amino acids. The ends were cut back, 7 bases at V and 8 bases at J, with 12 bases in the middle. CDR1 is MNHNY and CDR2 is SVGAGI in the germline V gene (reference sequence). The DNA for the CDR3 is TGTGCCAGCACCCAGGTTGCCCATGAGCAGTTCTTC. Residues: CASTQVAHEQFF.